These 3 T cell receptor beta chains share one sample of origin, sequenced in a study of OX40 agonist ivuxolimab in advanced cancers. The repertoire was sequenced with immunoSEQ multiplex PCR; TCRdb's copy has only in-frame clones and lacks some. The sample contains tens of thousands of clones, roughly 90% of which appear only once. The source was CD4+ or CD8+ T cells sorted from blood, collected in a trial of the OX40 agonist ivuxolimab. All receptors derive from an adult with an advanced solid tumor such as melanoma, head and neck, liver or kidney cancer.

V and J are TRBV5-4 and TRBJ2-2; TRBD2 matches 7 bases. Trimming cost V 4 bases and J 5 bases; bases outside gene matches: 14. This CDR3 region has 17 residues. Germline V gene data show CDR1 as SGHNT and CDR2 as YYREEE (reference sequence). The CDR3 here is CASSLLTSVGTTGELFF. The CDR3 DNA sequence: TGTGCCAGCAGCCTACTTACTAGCGTGGGTACGACCGGGGAGCTGTTTTTT.

This clone has only one observation. This rearrangement joins TRBV7-9 to TRBJ1-1; D gene uncertain. Germline V gives CDR1 SEHNR, CDR2 FQNEAQ (reference sequence). The CDR3 is 11 residues long. The V end was cut by 4 bases, the J end by 8 bases, with 8 bases between. The CDR3 nucleotides are TGTGCCAGCAGCTCCGCAACCGAAGCTTTCTTT. Translating it yields CASSSATEAFF.

The chain has TRBV25-1 and TRBJ2-7, with D perhaps matching TRBD1 (6 bases). There are 16 residues in the CDR3. The V end lost 5 bases, the J end lost 2 bases, and 19 bases lay between the germline ends. The V gene's germline CDR1 is MGHDK and CDR2 SYGVNS. CDR3 loop: CASSPYPGQTAYEQYF. The CDR3 region has the DNA TGTGCCAGCAGTCCATACCCCGGACAGACCGCCTACGAGCAGTACTTC.